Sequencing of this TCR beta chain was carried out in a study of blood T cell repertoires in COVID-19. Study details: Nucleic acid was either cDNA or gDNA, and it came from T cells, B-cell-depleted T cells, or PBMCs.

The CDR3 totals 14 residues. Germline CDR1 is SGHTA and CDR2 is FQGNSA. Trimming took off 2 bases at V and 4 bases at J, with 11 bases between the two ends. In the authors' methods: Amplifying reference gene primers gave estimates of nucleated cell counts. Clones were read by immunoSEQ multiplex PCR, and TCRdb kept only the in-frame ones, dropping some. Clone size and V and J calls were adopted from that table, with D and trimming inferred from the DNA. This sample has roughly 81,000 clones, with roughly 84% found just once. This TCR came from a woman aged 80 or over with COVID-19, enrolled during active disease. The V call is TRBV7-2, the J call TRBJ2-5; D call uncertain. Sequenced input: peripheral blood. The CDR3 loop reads CASSLKIPGETQYF. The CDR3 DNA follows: TGTGCCAGCAGCTTAAAGATTCCGGGAGAGACCCAGTACTTC.